This TCR beta chain stems from a study of shared clonotypes between healthy human individuals. The overall study: The donors, a couple of women and a few men, were aged 18 to 49.

Germline values: CDR1 MRHNA, CDR2 SNTAGT. This CDR3 spans 15 amino acids. Trimming removed 5 bases from V and 7 bases from J, with 17 bases in between. General observations from the study: Blood was the only sampled material, and tissue repertoires likely differ.

At a deep level, the assay was run. In the original analysis: Filtering of immunoSEQ junctional sequences could not match full-length read filtering. This table comes from immunoSEQ multiplex PCR, and its TCRdb copy is limited to in-frame clones, with some not included. That table gives V, J and clone size, and the DNA gave D and trimming. This table holds about 490,000 clones, around 73% found once. For this clone: Its matching antigen is unknown.

This TCR was recovered from a middle-aged woman in good health. Some clones in this sample may be carry-over from other donors' samples. The sequencing input was PBMCs. The V and J genes are TRBV6-4 and TRBJ2-2; perhaps TRBD1 as D (5 bases). The CDR3 DNA is TGTGCCAGCAGTTCTCTAGACAGTGTCAGCGGGGAGCTGTTTTTT. It translates to CASSSLDSVSGELFF.